These 2 T cell receptor beta chains were all obtained from the same sample, sequenced in a study of blood T cells in healthy people across ages. The use of a sample-barcoded 5' primer and a J-beta primer mix characterized a second PCR of about 7 to 12 cycles. TCRdb reprocessed the 5' RACE reads with MiXCR, giving one entry per CDR3 protein. This sample has approximately 900,000 distinct CDR3 sequences, with about 48% found just once. Source material: blood. The receptors stem from a man aged 30 to 45 in good health.

This clonotype was seen more than once but under ten times. A much larger clone sits a single nucleotide away, making a read error possible. The gene calls are TRBV5-1 and TRBJ2-1; TRBD2 aligns across 9 bases. The CDR3 spans 16 residues. The germline V gene has CDR1 SGHRS and CDR2 YFSETQ. The J segment lost 3 bases and the V segment lost 4 bases, leaving 8 bases of the junction unmatched. CDR3 sequence reads: CASSPRVAGVYNEQFF. CDR3 in DNA: TGCGCCAGCAGCCCGCGAGTAGCGGGGGTCTACAATGAGCAGTTCTTC.

This clonotype showed up just a few times. This chain connects TRBV6-5 to TRBJ2-1; TRBD1 aligns across 9 bases. Germline-derived CDR1 and CDR2 are MNHEY and SVGAGI. The CDR3 length is 14 residues. V shed 1 base and J 8 bases; nucleotides not matched to a gene: 3. CDR3 nucleotides: TGTGCCAGCAGTTACTTGGGACAGGGAGATGAGCAGTTCTTC. It encodes CASSYLGQGDEQFF.